The 21 T cell receptor beta chains listed next were all sequenced from one sample in a study of human T cells and chemical hapten exposure. Time point reported: pre-sensitization, week 0. The treatment was: therapeutic diphenylcyclopropenone sensitization with weekly scalp DPC. One entry per CDR3 protein, called by TCRdb with MiXCR from the RACE reads. The data contain approximately 320,000 distinct CDR3 sequences, around 5.5% of them singletons. The sample consisted of whole blood, taken in connection with sensitization to the hapten diphenylcyclopropenone (DPC). Receptors were obtained from a woman under 30 with alopecia areata. Some clones in this sample may be carry-over from other donors' samples.

This clonotype was seen a handful of times. The chain carries TRBV28 and TRBJ1-5, with D uncertain. CDR3 size: 16 residues. Looked up from germline, CDR1 is MDHEN and CDR2 is SYDVKM. Trimming cost V 2 bases and J 3 bases, with 14 bases left between them. This CDR3 is CASSLRWAGDNQPQHF. In DNA form, the CDR3 reads TGTGCCAGCAGTTTACGATGGGCGGGAGACAATCAGCCCCAGCATTTT.

This chain connects TRBV28 to TRBJ1-5; D uncertain. Between the trimmed V and J ends, which lost 10 bases and 0 bases, there was a span of 7 bases. There are 12 residues in the CDR3. CDR1 and CDR2 from the germline V gene are MDHEN and SYDVKM. This chain's CDR3 is CATVDSNQPQHF. DNA for the CDR3: TGTGCCACCGTCGATAGCAATCAGCCCCAGCATTTT.

This chain joins TRBV6-2 or TRBV6-3 and TRBJ1-6; 7 bases agree with TRBD1. This CDR3 contains 18 residues. The germline V gene has CDR1 MNHEY and CDR2 SVGEGT. V lost 7 bases and J lost 9; bases outside the gene matches: 21. The CDR3: CASISRDSTLSGGSPLHF. In DNA, the CDR3 is TGTGCCAGCATTTCCCGGGACAGTACCCTCTCGGGGGGTTCACCCCTCCACTTT.

This clonotype has at least ten counts. The chain joins TRBV12-3 or TRBV12-4 to TRBJ1-1, with D possibly matching TRBD1 (6 bases). There are 14 residues in the CDR3. V dropped 5 bases and J dropped 4 bases, with 14 bases sitting between them. In DNA form, the CDR3 reads TGTGCCAGCAGTCCCCAGGGGTTGATCACTGAAGCTTTCTTT. Encoded protein: CASSPQGLITEAFF.

This clonotype was seen ten or more times. The rearrangement links TRBV6-2 or TRBV6-3 to TRBJ1-1; maybe TRBD1 (5 bases). The CDR3 is 11 residues long. Germline CDR1 is MNHEY and CDR2 is SVGEGT. The germline V and J ends were trimmed by 6 bases and 7 bases, with 9 bases remaining between them. The CDR3 nucleotides are TGTGCCAGCAGCCCAGGGAGTGAAGCTTTCTTT. The encoded protein is CASSPGSEAFF.

This clonotype was found many times. The chain recombines TRBV9 with TRBJ2-5, with TRBD2 matching over 9 bases. The CDR3 has 15 amino acids. After removal of 0 bases from V and 6 bases from J, the junction contained 6 bases not matched to a gene. CDR1 and CDR2 from the germline V gene are SGDLS and YYNGEE. Here the CDR3 reads CASSVGAGGPQTQYF. The CDR3 nucleotides are TGTGCCAGCAGCGTAGGGGCGGGGGGGCCACAGACCCAGTACTTC.

The sample holds many counts of this clonotype. One end of the junction does not line up with germline, which may come from a read error. The gene calls are TRBV7-8 and TRBJ2-3; TRBD2 matches at 11 bases. The CDR3 runs 14 residues. Germline V gene sequence: CDR1 SGHVS, CDR2 FQNEAQ. The CDR3 DNA reads as TGTGCCAGCAGCTTCTCAAGGTCTAGCGGGGGGTTTAGGTTT. It specifies CASSFSRSSGGFRF.

Ten or more counts support this clonotype. The rearrangement uses TRBV7-6 and TRBJ2-7; D not certain. The germline V and J ends were trimmed by 2 bases and 5 bases, with 7 bases remaining between them. Germline V gives CDR1 SGHVS, CDR2 FNYEAQ. The length of the CDR3 is 12 residues. The CDR3 sequence is CASSLYSDEQYF. CDR3 bases: TGTGCCAGCAGCTTATACAGCGACGAGCAGTACTTC.

The chain recombines TRBV7-3 with TRBJ2-3, with a weak D call TRBD2 (5 bases). V was cut by 5 bases and J by 4 bases, with 10 bases left in between. Germline V gene data show CDR1 as SGHTA and CDR2 as FQGTGA. The CDR3 covers 13 residues. Written as DNA, the CDR3 is TGTGCCAGCAGCATCCAGGAGGCAGATACGCAGTATTTT. Its protein is CASSIQEADTQYF.

A few counts support this clonotype. The rearrangement links TRBV28 to TRBJ2-1; D is unresolved. CDR1 is MDHEN, CDR2 SYDVKM, per germline. CDR3 length: 16 residues. V dropped 7 bases and J dropped 5 bases, with 21 bases sitting between them. CDR3 amino acids: CASTSWRTDKDNEQFF. In nucleotides, the CDR3 is TGTGCCAGCACTTCCTGGCGGACCGATAAGGACAATGAGCAGTTCTTC.

There are many counts of this clonotype. CDR3 residues: CASSLGLAGGPSYEQYF. Written as DNA, the CDR3 is TGTGCCAGCAGCCTTGGACTAGCGGGGGGGCCTTCCTACGAGCAGTACTTC. V usage is TRBV7-9 and J usage is TRBJ2-7; TRBD2 aligns across 15 bases. Trimming took 5 bases from V and 1 from J; bases not matched to a gene: 6. This CDR3 has 17 amino acids. Germline V CDR1 and CDR2: SEHNR, FQNEAQ (reference sequence). Full variable domain (outside the CDR3, taken from reference TRBV7-9 and TRBJ2-7): DTGVSQNPRHKITKRGQNVTFRCDPISEHNRLYWYRQTLGQGPEFLTYFQNEAQLEKSRLLSDRFSAERPKGSFSTLEIQRTEQGDSAMYLCASSLGLAGGPSYEQYFGPGTRLTVT.

This clonotype appeared many times. The rearrangement uses TRBV6-6 and TRBJ2-2; D unclear. V dropped 8 bases and J dropped 1 base, with 2 bases sitting between them. The CDR3 sequence is 11 residues long. Germline lookup yields CDR1 MNHNY and CDR2 SVGAGI (reference sequence). CDR3 nucleotides: TGTGCCAGCCTGAACACCGGGGAGCTGTTTTTT. It specifies CASLNTGELFF.

This clonotype was observed at least ten times. V and J are TRBV4-3 and TRBJ2-7; the D gene is possibly TRBD2 (6 bases). The CDR3 consists of 15 residues. Germline V gene data show CDR1 as LGHNA and CDR2 as YSLEER. Trimming left V 0 bases short and J 0 bases short, with 9 bases between. The CDR3 loop reads CASSQDWEVSYEQYF. For the CDR3, the DNA is TGCGCCAGCAGCCAAGATTGGGAGGTCTCCTACGAGCAGTACTTC.

This clonotype was seen repeatedly, ten times or more. The chain is built from TRBV12-3 or TRBV12-4 and TRBJ1-5; TRBD1 is a possible D gene (5 bases). The CDR3 length is 13 residues. Trimming left V 4 bases short and J 4 bases short, with 8 bases between. The CDR3 nucleotides are TGTGCCAGCAGTTGGACACGAAATCAGCCCCAGCATTTT. Its translation: CASSWTRNQPQHF.

A few counts support this clonotype. The chain links TRBV20-1 to TRBJ1-5; a weak D match, TRBD1 (6 bases). The CDR3 sequence is 14 residues long. CDR1 is DFQATT and CDR2 is SNEGSKA in the germline V gene (reference sequence). V lost 3 bases and J lost 7, with 16 bases in between. CDR3 protein: CSASRGGQGQPQHF. The CDR3 nucleotides are TGCAGTGCTAGTAGAGGGGGTCAAGGACAGCCCCAGCATTTT.

This clonotype was counted a few times. The chain employs TRBV20-1 and TRBJ2-7, with 8 nucleotides matching TRBD2. The CDR3 sequence is 13 residues long. With 5 bases clipped from V and 2 bases from J, the junction kept 5 bases outside the gene matches. The germline V gene has CDR1 DFQATT and CDR2 SNEGSKA (reference sequence). The CDR3 sequence is CSARSGETYEQYF. CDR3 sequence (DNA): TGCAGTGCTCGTAGCGGGGAGACCTACGAGCAGTACTTC.

The chain links TRBV3-1 to TRBJ2-1; D remains ambiguous. Germline V gene lookup returns CDR1 LGHDT and CDR2 YNNKEL (reference sequence). The germline V and J ends were trimmed by 3 bases and 8 bases, with 14 bases remaining between them. CDR3 length: 14 amino acids. This CDR3 is CASSHSRLFDEQFF. The CDR3 DNA reads as TGTGCCAGCAGCCACTCGCGGTTATTTGATGAGCAGTTCTTC.

The chain links TRBV3-1 to TRBJ1-5, with 8 bases aligning to TRBD1. J was trimmed by 0 bases and V by 5 bases; bases with no gene match: 15. CDR3 length equals 19 residues. Per germline, CDR1 LGHDT and CDR2 YNNKEL (reference sequence). CDR3 protein: CASSAETGAPNYSNQPQHF. CDR3 DNA: TGTGCCAGCAGCGCCGAGACAGGGGCCCCGAATTATAGCAATCAGCCCCAGCATTTT.

The chain has TRBV13 and TRBJ2-7, with D perhaps TRBD2 (5 bases). This CDR3 is 13 amino acids long. Trimming removed 5 bases at V and 4 bases at J, with 12 bases between. Germline CDR1 and CDR2: PRHDT and FYEKMQ (reference sequence). CDR3 DNA: TGTGCCAGCAGCGCTTCCGGGGTTTACGAGCAGTACTTC. This codes for CASSASGVYEQYF.

This clonotype was observed at least ten times. This chain joins TRBV27 and TRBJ2-7; a possible D gene is TRBD1 (5 bases). Germline CDR1 and CDR2: MNHEY and SMNVEV (reference sequence). The CDR3 is 14 amino acids. Deletions cut 7 bases from V and 1 base from J, with 14 bases between. CDR3 in amino acids: CASKQDLESYEQYF. The DNA for the CDR3 is TGTGCCAGCAAACAGGACCTCGAGTCCTACGAGCAGTACTTC.

This clonotype was observed a few times. This sequence joins TRBV20-1 and TRBJ2-5; the match to TRBD1 covers 8 bases. CDR1 and CDR2 from the germline V gene are DFQATT and SNEGSKA (reference sequence). The length of the CDR3 is 13 residues. V was clipped by 4 bases and J by 3 bases; unmatched bases: 4. The CDR3 bases are TGCAGTGCTATGCAGGGGGCTAAAGAGACCCAGTACTTC. Its protein product is CSAMQGAKETQYF.